A single sample is the source of the 28 T cell receptor beta chains below, sequenced in a study of cytomegalovirus exposure and HLA in healthy donors. The PCR employed 60 Vbeta primers together with 13 Jbeta primers. TCRdb's copy holds only in-frame clones and misses some; the assay was immunoSEQ multiplex PCR. Among 90,000 to 120,000 clones listed, around three quarters were seen once. Sequencing was done on a sample of PBMCs. These receptors were obtained from a young man in good health and CMV-seronegative.

The V gene is TRBV29-1, the J gene TRBJ2-1, with 9 bases lining up with TRBD1. This CDR3 spans 14 amino acids. Germline CDR1 and CDR2: SQVTM and ANQGSEA. Trimming removed 7 bases from V and 6 bases from J; junction bases left unmatched: 10. DNA of the CDR3: TGCAGCGCTGACCGGGACAGGGCTGCCAATGAGCAGTTCTTC. Residues: CSADRDRAANEQFF.

The gene calls are TRBV5-4 and TRBJ1-1; 7 nucleotides line up with TRBD1. The J segment lost 1 base and the V segment lost 6 bases, leaving 3 bases of the junction unmatched. Germline CDR1 is SGHNT and CDR2 is YYREEE (reference sequence). CDR3 length: 13 residues. CDR3 bases: TGTGCCAGCACGAGGACAGGGAACACTGAAGCTTTCTTT. Translating it yields CASTRTGNTEAFF.

This clone was found a few times. The chain combines TRBV5-4 with TRBJ2-1, with 8 nucleotides matching TRBD2. CDR1 is SGHNT, CDR2 YYREEE, per germline (reference sequence). The CDR3 contains 15 residues. V shed 0 bases, J shed 9 bases, and the junction held 8 bases outside the gene matches. This CDR3 is CASSLGLAGFGEQFF. Here the CDR3 DNA reads TGTGCCAGCAGCTTGGGGCTAGCGGGCTTCGGTGAGCAGTTCTTC.

V is TRBV27 and J is TRBJ2-2; 14 bases match TRBD2. V shed 5 bases, J shed 0 bases, and the junction held 8 bases outside the gene matches. The CDR3 consists of 19 residues. CDR1 and CDR2 (germline): MNHEY, SMNVEV (reference sequence). The CDR3 DNA reads as TGTGCCAGCAGTACACTTCGACTAGCGGGAGGGACGAACACCGGGGAGCTGTTTTTT. This codes for CASSTLRLAGGTNTGELFF.

This clone appeared a single time. The chain uses TRBV19 and TRBJ2-3, with a possible D match to TRBD2 (6 bases). The CDR3 has 16 residues. Trimming shortened V by 6 bases and J by 1 base, and 17 bases separated the two germline ends. Germline-derived CDR1 and CDR2 are LNHDA and SQIVND (reference sequence). The CDR3 here is CASRRTGLTGTDTQYF. In DNA, the CDR3 is TGTGCCAGTAGACGTACGGGACTGACAGGCACAGATACGCAGTATTTT.

The chain recombines TRBV6-1 with TRBJ1-2; weak D call: TRBD1 (5 bases). The CDR3 sequence is 14 residues long. V dropped 3 bases and J dropped 1 base, with 9 bases sitting between them. Germline CDR1 is MNHNS and CDR2 is SASEGT. CDR3 residues: CASSDSGLNYGYTF. The CDR3 DNA reads as TGTGCCAGCAGTGATTCGGGACTTAACTATGGCTACACCTTC.

The J gene is TRBJ2-1, the V gene TRBV11-2; TRBD1 agrees at 8 bases. Germline-derived CDR1 and CDR2 are SGHAT and FQNNGV. The CDR3 is 15 residues long. Losses at the gene ends were 3 bases for V and 5 bases for J; bases not matched to a gene: 6. The CDR3 is CASSLRQGANNEQFF. In DNA form, the CDR3 reads TGTGCCAGCAGCTTGAGGCAGGGGGCTAACAATGAGCAGTTCTTC.

The rearrangement links TRBV5-1 to TRBJ1-1, with D possibly being TRBD1 (5 bases). The V and J ends lost 4 bases and 0 bases respectively, with 16 bases between them. Per germline, CDR1 SGHRS and CDR2 YFSETQ. CDR3 length equals 16 residues. The CDR3 here is CASSPPTENMNTEAFF. CDR3 bases: TGCGCCAGCAGCCCTCCGACAGAAAACATGAACACTGAAGCTTTCTTT.

This clone has only one observation. The chain is built from TRBV11-3 and TRBJ2-6; a weak D match, TRBD1 (5 bases). The germline gives CDR1 SGHNT, CDR2 YENEEA. Trimming took 5 bases from V and 1 from J, leaving 9 bases between them. The CDR3 totals 15 residues. The CDR3, as DNA: TGTGCCAGCAGCGTAACAGGATCTGGGGCCAACGTCCTGACTTTC. It translates to CASSVTGSGANVLTF.

This chain uses TRBV11-3 with TRBJ2-1; 14 bases are shared with TRBD2. Germline loops: CDR1 SGHNT, CDR2 YENEEA. V shed 4 bases and J 8 bases; nucleotides not matched to a gene: 4. The CDR3 is made up of 15 amino acids. The DNA for the CDR3 is TGTGCCAGCAGCTCGGGACTAGCGGGGGTCTATGAGCAGTTCTTC. This encodes CASSSGLAGVYEQFF. Full variable domain (outside the CDR3, taken from reference TRBV11-3 and TRBJ2-1): EAGVVQSPRYKIIEKKQPVAFWCNPISGHNTLYWYLQNLGQGPELLIRYENEEAVDDSQLPKDRFSAERLKGVDSTLKIQPAELGDSAVYLCASSSGLAGVYEQFFGPGTRLTVL.

The rearrangement uses TRBV6-5 and TRBJ2-3; D perhaps matches TRBD2 (5 bases). Germline V gives CDR1 MNHEY, CDR2 SVGAGI. This CDR3 is built from 12 residues. V was cut by 5 bases and J by 8 bases, with 11 bases left in between. CDR3 nucleotides: TGTGCCAGCAGTGACTACTTCTCTACGCAGTATTTT. Amino acid sequence: CASSDYFSTQYF.

In its sample, this clone was seen a few times. The V and J genes are TRBV5-4 and TRBJ1-1; D might be TRBD1 (5 bases). Germline CDR1 is SGHNT and CDR2 is YYREEE (reference sequence). Trimming removed 3 bases at V and 1 base at J, with 13 bases between. This CDR3 has 15 residues. The CDR3 nucleotides read TGTGCCAGCAGCTCGGCTTTCGGGGGGAACACTGAAGCTTTCTTT. Amino acids: CASSSAFGGNTEAFF. Looking up the rest from reference TRBV5-4 and TRBJ1-1 gives the full variable domain: ETGVTQSPTHLIKTRGQQVTLRCSSQSGHNTVSWYQQALGQGPQFIFQYYREEENGRGNFPPRFSGLQFPNYSSELNVNALELDDSALYLCASSSAFGGNTEAFFGQGTRLTVV.

This sequence joins TRBV19 and TRBJ1-1; the D gene is possibly TRBD1 (6 bases). The V end was cut by 3 bases, the J end by 0 bases, with 11 bases between. Germline CDR1 reads LNHDA; CDR2 reads SQIVND (reference sequence). The CDR3 spans 15 residues. The CDR3 region is CASSIQGPMNTEAFF. The DNA of the CDR3 is TGTGCCAGTAGTATCCAGGGGCCTATGAACACTGAAGCTTTCTTT.

V gene TRBV5-1 combines with J gene TRBJ2-1; 9 nucleotides agree with TRBD2. The CDR3 is 16 amino acids. V shed 7 bases and J 0 bases; nucleotides not matched to a gene: 8. Per germline, CDR1 SGHRS and CDR2 YFSETQ. DNA of the CDR3: TGCGCCAGCTCTAGCGGGGCCCTGGGCTCCTACAATGAGCAGTTCTTC. Translated: CASSSGALGSYNEQFF.

This clone was seen a single time. The chain is built from TRBV27 and TRBJ1-4; D possibly corresponds to TRBD1 (6 bases). Per the germline V gene, CDR1 is MNHEY and CDR2 is SMNVEV (reference sequence). Trimming took off 4 bases at V and 7 bases at J, with 19 bases between the two ends. CDR3 size: 16 residues. The CDR3 bases are TGTGCCAGCAGTTCCCTCGGGGCAGGGGAGACTGAAAAACTGTTTTTT. It codes for CASSSLGAGETEKLFF. Variable domain in full (rest from reference TRBV27 and TRBJ1-4): EAQVTQNPRYLITVTGKKLTVTCSQNMNHEYMSWYRQDPGLGLRQIYYSMNVEVTDKGDVPEGYKVSRKEKRNFPLILESPSPNQTSLYFCASSSLGAGETEKLFFGSGTQLSVL.

J is TRBJ2-1 and V is TRBV7-3; 9 bases line up with TRBD1. J was trimmed by 9 bases and V by 5 bases; bases with no gene match: 5. CDR3 length equals 13 residues. Germline V CDR1 and CDR2: SGHTA, FQGTGA. The CDR3 loop reads CASSEGQGGEQFF. The CDR3 DNA reads as TGTGCCAGCAGCGAGGGACAGGGTGGTGAGCAGTTCTTC. Full variable domain (outside the CDR3, taken from reference TRBV7-3 and TRBJ2-1): GAGVSQTPSNKVTEKGKYVELRCDPISGHTALYWYRQSLGQGPEFLIYFQGTGAADDSGLPNDRFFAVRPEGSVSTLKIQRTERGDSAVYLCASSEGQGGEQFFGPGTRLTVL.

This chain connects TRBV29-1 to TRBJ1-1; maybe TRBD1 (6 bases). The CDR3 spans 15 residues. The V gene lost 4 bases and the J gene lost 8 bases, with 23 bases spanning the gap. Germline V gene sequence: CDR1 SQVTM, CDR2 ANQGSEA. CDR3 DNA: TGCAGCGTTGGAGGGGGTTCGGCCGGTTCCTGGGAAGCTTTCTTT. It codes for CSVGGGSAGSWEAFF.

The gene calls are TRBV18 and TRBJ2-7; 7 bases are shared with TRBD2. There are 16 residues in the CDR3. In germline, CDR1 is KGHSH, CDR2 LQKENI. J lost 5 bases, V lost 3 bases, and 13 bases had no gene match. CDR3 nucleotides: TGTGCCAGCTCACCCCAATCCGGACTAGTTGGCCACGAGCAGTACTTC. Protein sequence: CASSPQSGLVGHEQYF.

This clone was counted a few times. V usage is TRBV2 and J usage is TRBJ2-3, with a weak D call TRBD2 (5 bases). The CDR3 is 14 amino acids. Trimming left V 9 bases short and J 0 bases short, with 13 bases between. Germline-derived CDR1 and CDR2 are SNHLY and FYNNEI. The CDR3 reads CAREVTGSTDTQYF. The CDR3, as DNA: TGTGCCAGAGAGGTGACGGGGAGCACAGATACGCAGTATTTT.

The chain uses TRBV7-9 and TRBJ2-1; TRBD2 agrees at 7 bases. The CDR3 runs to 14 residues. Germline CDR1 SEHNR, CDR2 FQNEAQ (reference sequence). J lost 3 bases, V lost 6 bases, and 5 bases had no gene match. CDR3 region: CASSGRENYNEQFF. CDR3 bases: TGTGCCAGCAGTGGGCGGGAGAACTACAATGAGCAGTTCTTC.

This clone was observed a handful of times. The CDR3 is CASSFLQETQYF. The CDR3 coding sequence is TGTGCCAGCAGCTTCCTCCAAGAGACCCAGTACTTC. This chain joins TRBV7-2 and TRBJ2-5, with D hard to call. CDR1 and CDR2 (germline): SGHTA, FQGNSA. V dropped 3 bases and J dropped 1 base, with 3 bases sitting between them. The CDR3 runs to 12 residues. Combining the CDR3 with reference TRBV7-2 and TRBJ2-5 gives the whole variable domain GAGVSQSPSNKVTEKGKDVELRCDPISGHTALYWYRQSLGQGLEFLIYFQGNSAPDKSGLPSDRFSAERTGGSVSTLTIQRTQQEDSAVYLCASSFLQETQYFGPGTRLLVL.

DNA for the CDR3: TGTGCCAGCAGCACTACAGGGGGCTTTTACGAGCAGTACTTC. Its translation is CASSTTGGFYEQYF. The chain employs TRBV9 and TRBJ2-7; the match to TRBD1 covers 9 bases. Germline trimming cut 4 bases from V and 4 bases from J; bases unmatched to any gene: 6. This CDR3 contains 14 residues. In germline, CDR1 is SGDLS, CDR2 YYNGEE.

This clone was detected only a few times. In DNA, the CDR3 is TGTGCCAGCAGCTCCCGGGACACGAACACTGAAGCTTTCTTT. Its translation is CASSSRDTNTEAFF. This chain links TRBV6-5 with TRBJ1-1, with D perhaps TRBD1 (6 bases). V lost 6 bases and J lost 1, with 12 bases in between. Germline CDR1 is MNHEY and CDR2 is SVGAGI. This CDR3 has 14 residues.

This chain joins TRBV19 and TRBJ1-4, with D maybe TRBD1 (6 bases). With 6 bases removed from V and 4 bases from J, the gap between germline ends came to 15 bases. Germline V gives CDR1 LNHDA, CDR2 SQIVND (reference sequence). The CDR3 length is 15 residues. As DNA, the CDR3 is TGTGCCAGTAGCACAGGGTTTTCCGGTAATGAAAAACTGTTTTTT. Protein product: CASSTGFSGNEKLFF. The entire variable domain, with the rest obtained from reference TRBV19 and TRBJ1-4, is as follows: DGGITQSPKYLFRKEGQNVTLSCEQNLNHDAMYWYRQDPGQGLRLIYYSQIVNDFQKGDIAEGYSVSREKKESFPLTVTSAQKNPTAFYLCASSTGFSGNEKLFFGSGTQLSVL.

In this sample, this clone turned up a few times. The sample holds other DNA sequences that translate to the same CDR3. The rearrangement links TRBV11-2 to TRBJ2-1; TRBD1 is a possible D gene (6 bases). The CDR3 extends over 15 amino acids. The germline V and J ends were trimmed by 5 bases and 0 bases, with 11 bases remaining between them. CDR1 is SGHAT and CDR2 is FQNNGV in the germline V gene. CDR3 nucleotides: TGTGCCAGCAGCCCAACAGGGATCTCCTACAATGAGCAGTTCTTC. This translates into CASSPTGISYNEQFF.

This chain connects TRBV25-1 to TRBJ2-2, with 9 bases matching TRBD2. The trim removed 5 bases at V and 0 bases at J, leaving 1 base unmatched. Germline V gives CDR1 MGHDK, CDR2 SYGVNS. The CDR3 runs to 15 residues. The CDR3 DNA reads TGTGCCAGCAGTCAGCGGGAGGCGAACACCGGGGAGCTGTTTTTT. Its protein product is CASSQREANTGELFF.

V usage is TRBV7-7 and J usage is TRBJ2-1; the match to TRBD2 covers 7 bases. Trimming cost V 4 bases and J 9 bases; bases outside gene matches: 15. The CDR3 runs to 16 residues. Germline-derived CDR1 and CDR2 are SSHAT and FNYEAQ (reference sequence). CDR3 nucleotides: TGTGCCAGCAGCTCGGGTGGGAGGGGAAGTTACTCTGAGCAGTTCTTC. This translates into CASSSGGRGSYSEQFF.

V and J are TRBV7-8 and TRBJ2-2; D gene uncertain. This CDR3 is built from 13 residues. V was cut by 2 bases and J by 6 bases, with 7 bases left in between. Germline V gene sequence: CDR1 SGHVS, CDR2 FQNEAQ. CDR3 nucleotides: TGTGCCAGCAGCTTAACCTATTCCGGGGAGCTGTTTTTT. This sequence encodes CASSLTYSGELFF. Supplemented by reference TRBV7-8 and TRBJ2-2, the full variable domain reads GAGVSQSPRYKVAKRGQDVALRCDPISGHVSLFWYQQALGQGPEFLTYFQNEAQLDKSGLPSDRFFAERPEGSVSTLKIQRTQQEDSAVYLCASSLTYSGELFFGEGSRLTVL.